This entry features one T cell receptor (beta chain) sequence. This clonotype was counted a few times. It lacks a known antigen. No per-base quality is available; no much larger clone lies one base away. The library came from 5' RACE. The sample was run on an Illumina HiSeq 2000. A universal primer binding site was added through template switching, and the final cDNA carried a unique molecular identifier so that TCR cDNA molecules could be counted accurately. First-strand cDNA for TCR alpha and beta chains was synthesized from specific primers in the conserved constant-segment region. To control for contamination, every cDNA library was double barcoded, receiving both a SMART-Mk sample barcode and Illumina barcodes. Two successive PCR steps introduced TruSeq adapter sequences along with Illumina sample barcodes. Sequencing of the TCR alpha and beta cDNA libraries was done on the Illumina HiSeq platform using custom primers. The source study handled its data this way. MiGEC was used to process raw reads and extract unique molecular identifiers, and MiXCR was used to find CDR3 positions. Recombination models were inferred per individual with the repgenHMM and IGoR tools using an EM algorithm. Shared clonotype analysis was performed with the tcR package in R, normalizing sharing by the product of cloneset sizes. Out-of-frame nonproductive sequences were analyzed to study raw recombination free of thymic and clonal selection effects. In TCRdb, the public reads were trimmed at Q25 with fastp and aligned with MiXCR, with productive beta chains retained. Rows with a matching CDR3 protein are joined into one entry that keeps the most common DNA and genes. TCRdb, rather than the study authors, made the V and J calls. Here the sample has about 240,000 distinct CDR3 sequences; more than 9% occur a single time. About a tenth of the sample comes from the top ten.

The data originate from a study of identical twins listed by TCRdb under 2016. In terms of the full investigation: To test whether fetal clonotypes persist, the study used deep sequencing on TCR alpha and beta repertoires from monozygotic twins, unrelated adults of various ages, and cord blood. To rule out contamination, replicate twin experiments were performed at different times with different library preparation protocols. The paper's findings and limits, for the study overall: In monozygotic twins, out-of-frame TCR alpha sharing was systematically underestimated by recombination models, although the models agreed with sharing between unrelated individuals. Fewer insertions were carried by abundant cord blood beta clonotypes; a weaker similar trend was observed in young adult naive repertoires, while no such trend was observed in memory repertoires. Conclusions relied on cross-sectional statistical analysis, since the same donors could not be followed over many years. Invariant T cells such as MAIT and iNKT could partly confound zero-insertion analyses, though diverse VJ usage argued against this for most clonotypes. Compared with coincidental sharing between unrelated individuals, an excess of low generation-probability sequences was observed among out-of-frame TCR alpha sequences shared between twins. The excess sharing between twins in beta out-of-frame sequences was weaker because fewer shared sequences reduced the signal-to-noise ratio.

Only healthy Caucasian donors were included. Using Miltenyi CD45RO+ enrichment and human naive T-cell isolation kits, memory (CD45RO+) and naive T cells were isolated from PBMC. CDR1 and CDR2 (SQVTM, ANQGSEA) derive from the germline V gene. The CDR3 spans 10 residues, from the cysteine through the phenylalanine. Only the CDR3 DNA stays, 30 bases, in frame from base 1. V loses 3 bases, J loses 11 bases, and the germline ends lie 10 bases apart. The sequence was collected from a man between 50 and 59 years old in good health. Material: memory T cells sorted from blood. The cell subset or site label for this specimen denotes: CD45RO+ enriched T cells. The chain joins TRBV29-1 to TRBJ1-1; the D gene cannot be resolved reliably. The nucleotides are TGCAGCGTTGAGCAGGTTCGCGCTTTCTTT. The resulting protein is CSVEQVRAFF.